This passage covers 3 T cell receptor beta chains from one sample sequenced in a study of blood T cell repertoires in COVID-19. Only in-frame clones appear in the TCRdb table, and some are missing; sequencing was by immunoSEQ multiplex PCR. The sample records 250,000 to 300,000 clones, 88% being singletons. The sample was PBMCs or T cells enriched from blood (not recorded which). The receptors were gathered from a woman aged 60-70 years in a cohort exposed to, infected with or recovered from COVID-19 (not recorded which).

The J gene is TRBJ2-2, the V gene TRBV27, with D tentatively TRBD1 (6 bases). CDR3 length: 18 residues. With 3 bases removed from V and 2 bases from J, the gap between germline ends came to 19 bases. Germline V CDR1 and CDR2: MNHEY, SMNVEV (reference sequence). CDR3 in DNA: TGTGCCAGCAGTTTGGGGACCGAGACAGGAACTAACACCGGGGAGCTGTTTTTT. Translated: CASSLGTETGTNTGELFF.

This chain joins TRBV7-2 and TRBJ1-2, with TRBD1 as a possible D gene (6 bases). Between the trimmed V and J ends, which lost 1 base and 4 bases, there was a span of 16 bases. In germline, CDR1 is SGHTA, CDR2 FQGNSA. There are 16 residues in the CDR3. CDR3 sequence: CASSLGLSRGGYGYTF. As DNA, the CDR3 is TGTGCCAGCAGCTTAGGTTTAAGCAGGGGTGGCTATGGCTACACCTTC.

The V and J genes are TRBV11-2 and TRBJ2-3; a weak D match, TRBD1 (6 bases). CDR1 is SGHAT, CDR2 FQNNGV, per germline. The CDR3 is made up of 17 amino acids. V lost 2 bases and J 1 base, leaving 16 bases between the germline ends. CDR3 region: CASSLTGLMKGTDTQYF. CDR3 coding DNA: TGTGCCAGCAGCTTAACAGGGCTTATGAAGGGCACAGATACGCAGTATTTT.